Sequencing of this T cell receptor (beta chain) was carried out in a study of cytomegalovirus exposure and HLA in healthy donors. Study information: Previous work identified 95 million to 120 million unique TCR beta sequences from around 180 million T cells. HLA-typed donors contributed 65 million to 95 million unique TCRs, which were held in an early data release.

Comment on this clone: Its matching antigen is unknown.

General study results and limits: As confirmed in vitro, three CMV-associated chains were specific for CMV antigens. Clonal expansion was found to be greater in HLA-associated TCR beta chains than in equally common others in a later analysis.

This PCR relied on a set of 60 Vbeta primers and 13 Jbeta primers. Sequenced by immunoSEQ multiplex PCR; TCRdb stores in-frame clones only, minus some. The sample table sets out approximately 120,000 clones. The sequencing input was PBMCs. The sequence came from a man aged 40-49 years in good health and CMV-seronegative.

For the CDR3, the DNA is TGTGCCAGCAGCTTAGGCGGGTACGGCTACACCTTC. Its protein product is CASSLGGYGYTF. The V and J genes are TRBV11-3 and TRBJ1-2; D not resolved. This CDR3 contains 12 residues. Trimming took 1 base from V and 8 from J, leaving 8 bases between them. Germline V gene lookup returns CDR1 SGHNT and CDR2 YENEEA.